What follows is one T cell receptor (beta chain) and its context. This receptor's antigen is unknown. Base qualities were left out, and no much larger clone turns up one base away. The CDR3 holds 14 amino acids from the cysteine to the phenylalanine. The only DNA kept is the CDR3, 42 bases in frame from the first base. From a lookup of the germline V gene (reference sequence), CDR1 and CDR2 are SGHAT and FQDESV. Deletion took 5 bases off V and 2 bases off J, with a span of 12 bases between the germline ends. These data come from a study of OX40 agonist ivuxolimab in advanced cancers. In the study overall: The costimulatory receptor OX40 (CD134) was targeted by ivuxolimab, a fully human IgG2 agonistic monoclonal antibody. Prior anti-PD-1, anti-PD-L1 or anti-CTLA-4 therapy was permitted, and checkpoint inhibitors had been received by less than 45% of dose-escalation patients. Partial responses were achieved by three dose-escalation patients, of whom one had hepatocellular carcinoma and two had cutaneous melanoma. Peripheral TCRbeta sequencing aimed to test whether ivuxolimab altered TCR sequence diversity and caused clonal T-cell expansion. Intravenous ivuxolimab was administered to patients every 2 weeks at six dose levels: 0.01, 0.1, 0.3, 1.5, 3 and 10 mg/kg. The paper covers the monotherapy dose-escalation part of the phase I ivuxolimab trial, which included N ≈ 57 patients. Of the roughly 52 dose-escalation patients, hepatocellular carcinoma was present in about 20, melanoma in around 15, renal cell carcinoma in 9 and head and neck cancer in 9. A male proportion of 82.7% and a mean age of approximately 61 years, ranging from about 20 to 80, were recorded for the dose-escalation cohort.

Broad study findings and their caveats: Clonal expansion of both CD4+ and CD8+ blood T cells was observed from baseline to week 6 at doses 0.1 to 3.0 mg/kg. Partial responders in the 0.1-3.0 mg/kg groups had among the lowest normalized peripheral clonal expansion, especially among CD8+ T cells. After ivuxolimab, expanded clones were on average more numerous among CD8+ T cells than among CD4+ T cells. The antigen specificity of the peripheral T cells that underwent clonal expansion was not determined. Low levels of normalized T-cell clonal expansion were also seen in some nonresponding patients.

The trial excluded patients who had a history of autoimmune disease or were on systemic immunosuppression. Peripheral blood for TCR sequencing was collected from all dose cohorts at baseline, on cycle 4 day 1, and on cycle 7 day 1. The samples were drawn from a first-in-human, open-label, multicenter phase I dose-escalation trial of ivuxolimab. Adults with locally advanced or metastatic melanoma, renal cell, hepatocellular, or head and neck squamous cell carcinoma were enrolled in the trial. CD4+ and CD8+ T cells were sorted separately from peripheral blood before TCR sequencing. Genomic DNA was extracted from sorted cells for sequencing of the TCRbeta CDR3 region. The immunoSEQ Assay was used to sequence the TCRbeta CDR3 regions. TCRdb took this table from immuneACCESS and kept in-frame rearrangements with V and J called. Such tables lack part of the clones; where checked against another copy, unresolved V genes explain under half of the gap, and the rest is unexplained. The sample yields roughly 77,000 clones; just under 95% were counted once. Of the sample, 0.55% to 0.75% is held by the ten largest clones.

Sequenced material: CD4+ or CD8+ T cells sorted from blood, taken in a trial of the OX40 agonist ivuxolimab. The V and J segments used are TRBV11-1 and TRBJ1-2, with the identity of the D gene unclear. This TCR came from an adult with an advanced solid tumor such as melanoma, head and neck, liver or kidney cancer. CDR3 sequence: CASSLRTGNYGYTF. In nucleotides, the sequence is TGTGCCAGCAGCCTTCGGACGGGGAACTATGGCTACACCTTC.